These T cell receptor beta chains were read from a single sample in a study of CD8 T cells in ankylosing spondylitis. TCRdb redid the calling of the 5' RACE reads with MiXCR, one entry per CDR3 protein. This sample carries about 800,000 distinct CDR3 sequences, 12% of them seen once, and the ten largest clones take around 0.51%. The specimen was blood, either unsorted or a sorted T cell fraction (not recorded which). These receptors were collected from a male donor with ankylosing spondylitis. Each CDR3 is given with its conserved first and last residue. Fields, in order: V gene, D gene, J gene, clone size, CDR3 protein, CDR3 DNA. The D gene is left open where the match is weak. A row's size may be missing; if present it is once, few, many or a size class.

V gene: TRBV20-1; D gene: .; J gene: TRBJ1-6; clone size: few; CDR3 protein: CSALDRIGSYNSPLHF; CDR3 DNA: TGCAGTGCCTTAGACAGGATCGGCTCCTATAATTCACCCCTCCACTTT
V gene: TRBV9; D gene: .; J gene: TRBJ2-7; clone size: .; CDR3 protein: CASSVAPQGFGYEQYF; CDR3 DNA: TGTGCCAGCAGCGTAGCCCCCCAGGGATTCGGGTACGAGCAGTACTTC
V gene: TRBV7-2; D gene: .; J gene: TRBJ1-1; clone size: .; CDR3 protein: CASSPGRGVWDTEAFF; CDR3 DNA: TGTGCCAGCAGCCCCGGCAGGGGTGTATGGGACACTGAAGCTTTCTTT
V gene: TRBV6-2/TRBV6-3; D gene: .; J gene: TRBJ2-7; clone size: .; CDR3 protein: CASTQQRSSYEQYF; CDR3 DNA: TGTGCCAGCACCCAACAGCGAAGCTCCTACGAGCAGTACTTC
V gene: TRBV6-2/TRBV6-3; D gene: .; J gene: TRBJ1-6; clone size: .; CDR3 protein: CASSYWTDGALHF; CDR3 DNA: TGTGCCAGCAGTTACTGGACGGACGGGGCCCTCCACTTT
V gene: TRBV4-3; D gene: .; J gene: TRBJ1-6; clone size: few; CDR3 protein: CASSQRAGFNSPLHF; CDR3 DNA: TGCGCCAGCAGCCAGAGGGCAGGGTTCAATTCACCCCTCCACTTT
V gene: TRBV15; D gene: TRBD1; J gene: TRBJ2-7; clone size: .; CDR3 protein: CATSSRQGRSYEQYF; CDR3 DNA: TGTGCCACCAGCAGCCGACAGGGAAGATCCTACGAGCAGTACTTC
V gene: TRBV20-1; D gene: .; J gene: TRBJ1-5; clone size: .; CDR3 protein: CSARGDPQGPQHF; CDR3 DNA: TGCAGTGCTAGAGGGGACCCTCAAGGGCCCCAGCATTTT
V gene: TRBV7-2; D gene: .; J gene: TRBJ1-4; clone size: few; CDR3 protein: CASSLRPLGRGNEKLFF; CDR3 DNA: TGTGCCAGCAGCTTACGTCCTCTTGGAAGGGGCAATGAAAAACTGTTTTTT
V gene: TRBV19; D gene: .; J gene: TRBJ1-5; clone size: few; CDR3 protein: CASSISGRNQPQHF; CDR3 DNA: TGTGCCAGTAGTATTTCGGGTCGCAATCAGCCCCAGCATTTT
V gene: TRBV20-1; D gene: TRBD2; J gene: TRBJ2-5; clone size: few; CDR3 protein: CSALTSGGTQYF; CDR3 DNA: TGCAGTGCTCTGACTAGCGGGGGGACCCAGTACTTC
V gene: TRBV9; D gene: .; J gene: TRBJ2-3; clone size: .; CDR3 protein: CASSVDRERYTQYF; CDR3 DNA: TGTGCCAGCAGCGTGGATAGGGAGCGTTATACGCAGTATTTT
V gene: TRBV5-5; D gene: .; J gene: TRBJ1-1; clone size: many; CDR3 protein: CASSPSPQATEAFF; CDR3 DNA: TGTGCCAGCAGCCCCAGCCCTCAGGCCACTGAAGCTTTCTTT
V gene: TRBV18; D gene: .; J gene: TRBJ2-2; clone size: few; CDR3 protein: CASSPLQGSTGELFF; CDR3 DNA: TGTGCCAGCTCACCGCTCCAGGGCAGCACCGGGGAGCTGTTTTTT
V gene: TRBV6-2/TRBV6-3; D gene: .; J gene: TRBJ1-1; clone size: many; CDR3 protein: CASSYETGDTEAFF; CDR3 DNA: TGTGCCAGCAGTTACGAGACCGGGGACACTGAAGCTTTCTTT
V gene: TRBV20-1; D gene: .; J gene: TRBJ2-7; clone size: few; CDR3 protein: CSARKWTEASYEQYF; CDR3 DNA: TGCAGTGCCCGGAAATGGACAGAAGCATCCTACGAGCAGTACTTC
V gene: TRBV20-1; D gene: .; J gene: TRBJ1-1; clone size: few; CDR3 protein: CSTRGATEAFF; CDR3 DNA: TGCAGTACGAGGGGGGCTACTGAAGCTTTCTTT
V gene: TRBV20-1; D gene: TRBD2; J gene: TRBJ2-3; clone size: many; CDR3 protein: CSAPPLAGGPTDTQYF; CDR3 DNA: TGCAGTGCGCCTCCCCTAGCGGGAGGGCCGACAGATACGCAGTATTTT
V gene: TRBV5-1; D gene: .; J gene: TRBJ1-1; clone size: many; CDR3 protein: CASSFEGDTEAFF; CDR3 DNA: TGCGCCAGCAGCTTCGAGGGAGACACTGAAGCTTTCTTT
V gene: TRBV10-3; D gene: TRBD1; J gene: TRBJ1-5; clone size: many; CDR3 protein: CAIGTGENSNQPQHF; CDR3 DNA: TGTGCCATCGGGACAGGGGAAAATAGCAATCAGCCCCAGCATTTT
V gene: TRBV9; D gene: .; J gene: TRBJ2-5; clone size: .; CDR3 protein: CASSVAASTDQETQYF; CDR3 DNA: TGTGCCAGCAGCGTAGCCGCGTCGACAGATCAAGAGACCCAGTACTTC
V gene: TRBV10-2; D gene: TRBD2; J gene: TRBJ2-3; clone size: .; CDR3 protein: CASSAGLAGAEDTQYF; CDR3 DNA: TGCGCCAGCAGCGCAGGACTAGCGGGAGCAGAAGATACGCAGTATTTT
V gene: TRBV10-3; D gene: .; J gene: TRBJ2-1; clone size: .; CDR3 protein: CAISESSNPRVRDSISNEQFF; CDR3 DNA: TGTGCCATCAGTGAGTCGAGTAATCCTAGGGTACGGGACTCAATCTCCAATGAGCAGTTCTTC
V gene: TRBV6-1; D gene: TRBD1; J gene: TRBJ1-1; clone size: few; CDR3 protein: CASSKQGPLTEAFF; CDR3 DNA: TGTGCCAGCAGTAAACAGGGGCCCCTCACTGAAGCTTTCTTT
V gene: TRBV5-1; D gene: .; J gene: TRBJ2-2; clone size: many; CDR3 protein: CASSPSNTGELFF; CDR3 DNA: TGTGCCAGCAGCCCATCGAACACCGGGGAGCTGTTTTTT
V gene: TRBV20-1; D gene: .; J gene: TRBJ2-1; clone size: .; CDR3 protein: CSASPETGRYNEQFF; CDR3 DNA: TGCAGTGCTAGCCCCGAGACAGGGAGGTACAATGAGCAGTTCTTC
V gene: TRBV29-1; D gene: .; J gene: TRBJ2-3; clone size: many; CDR3 protein: CSVDVAWTQYF; CDR3 DNA: TGCAGCGTTGACGTCGCGTGGACGCAGTATTTT